This is a list of T cell receptor beta chains from one sample in a study of blood T cell repertoires in COVID-19. Only in-frame clones appear in the TCRdb table, and some are missing; sequencing was by immunoSEQ multiplex PCR. Here the sample spans 200,000 to 300,000 clones, 85% to 90% being singletons. Source material: PBMCs or T cells enriched from blood (not recorded which). The receptors derive from a man aged 45-60 years who had been exposed to COVID-19. The CDR3 runs from the conserved cysteine through the conserved F or W. Not all rows give a size; the values are once, few, many and, for expanded clones, a class.

V,size,J,CDR3
TRBV30,.,TRBJ2-2,CAWSVWRTSGATGELFF
TRBV3-1/TRBV3-2,.,TRBJ1-3,CASSLPTGGKDTIYF
TRBV5-4,.,TRBJ2-2,CASSLASGNTGELFF
TRBV18,.,TRBJ1-3,CASSLYSYSGNTIYF
TRBV5-1,.,TRBJ2-1,CASTEPEGYNEQFF
TRBV28,.,TRBJ2-2,CASSSRLGREGTGELFF
TRBV7-9,once,TRBJ1-2,CASSRDETGSDYTF
TRBV5-1,.,TRBJ1-5,CASSYGDREGNQPQHF
TRBV7-6,.,TRBJ1-1,CASSLGAGANTEAFF
TRBV10-3,.,TRBJ1-1,CAISGITGSGGIEAFF
TRBV5-1,.,TRBJ1-4,CASSQQGAAEKLFF
TRBV18,.,TRBJ2-3,CASSGGLAGVGDTQYF
TRBV9,.,TRBJ1-2,CASRGRTGETANYGYTF
TRBV7-9,once,TRBJ2-2,CAKSEEGKAGELFF
TRBV7-8,.,TRBJ1-2,CASSKYGTGVNYGYTF
TRBV30,.,TRBJ2-1,CAWSVGLGTYNEQFF
TRBV5-6,.,TRBJ1-1,CASSFIQNTEAFF
TRBV7-9,once,TRBJ2-4,CASSPPGNQGKNIQYF
TRBV5-1,once,TRBJ2-7,CASSPLGGPYEQYF
TRBV11-2,.,TRBJ2-2,CASTPDSYTGELFF
TRBV28,.,TRBJ1-2,CASGTGNHGYTF
TRBV10-3,.,TRBJ2-3,CAISEGTSHGDTQYF
TRBV28,.,TRBJ2-1,CASSPPGQGNNEQFF
TRBV10-3,.,TRBJ2-7,CAIRGTDYEQYF
TRBV5-1,.,TRBJ2-3,CASSFRRGGEDTQYF
TRBV4-1,.,TRBJ2-7,CASSQRDRPDEQYF
TRBV11-2,.,TRBJ2-5,CASSLVGRGETQYF
TRBV28,.,TRBJ1-1,CASRGSPSTEAFF
TRBV30,.,TRBJ1-4,CACQQGSANEKLFF
TRBV20-1,.,TRBJ2-2,CSASPLAGATAGELFF
TRBV9,.,TRBJ2-1,CASSVTGTFGNEQFF
TRBV28,.,TRBJ1-4,CASSSEDRLLATNEKLFF
TRBV9,.,TRBJ1-2,CASSQGGRELDYGYTF
TRBV29-1,few,TRBJ2-3,CSASVGGRADTQYF
TRBV7-2,.,TRBJ1-2,CASSLVSTGNYGYTF
TRBV19,.,TRBJ1-1,CASSIDSRGRGTEAFF
TRBV5-1,.,TRBJ2-6,CASSLATPGANVLTF
TRBV5-6,.,TRBJ2-2,CASSSRDRAPGELFF
TRBV5-1,.,TRBJ2-1,CASSLGPWGAGDNEQFF
TRBV7-9,.,TRBJ2-7,CASSPLTVYEQYF
TRBV2,.,TRBJ1-1,CASSDLGGASF
TRBV29-1,.,TRBJ2-3,CSVVAGTSTDTQYF
TRBV10-2,.,TRBJ2-3,CASRMTSGPPTMYF
TRBV2,once,TRBJ2-2,CASSIQGARYTGELFF
TRBV6-5,.,TRBJ1-2,CASTWGRVSPHGYTF
TRBV7-2,.,TRBJ2-5,CASSIRQQETQYF
TRBV9,.,TRBJ1-1,CASSAGTMNTEAFF
TRBV5-1,.,TRBJ2-1,CASSLTSGLYNEQFF
TRBV19,.,TRBJ2-3,CASSDLRSTDTQYF
TRBV5-1,few,TRBJ1-1,CASSGGQMNTEAFF
TRBV27,.,TRBJ1-5,CASSSGIGQFSNQPQHF
TRBV28,once,TRBJ1-2,CASTNPGQGTSYGYTF
TRBV27,.,TRBJ2-2,CASSTRTSGRPGELFF
TRBV19,.,TRBJ2-3,CAISQGLTTDTQYF